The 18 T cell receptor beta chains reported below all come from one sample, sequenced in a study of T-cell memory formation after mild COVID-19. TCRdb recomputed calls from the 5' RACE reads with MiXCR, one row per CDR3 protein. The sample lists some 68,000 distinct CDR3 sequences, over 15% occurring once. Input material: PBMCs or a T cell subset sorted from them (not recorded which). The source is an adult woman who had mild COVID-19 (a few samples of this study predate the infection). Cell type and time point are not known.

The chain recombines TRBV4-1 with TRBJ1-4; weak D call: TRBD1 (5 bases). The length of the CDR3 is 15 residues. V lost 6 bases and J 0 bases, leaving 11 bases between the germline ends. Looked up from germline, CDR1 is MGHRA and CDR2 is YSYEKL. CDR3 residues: CASRDRDSTNEKLFF. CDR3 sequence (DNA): TGCGCCAGCAGGGATCGGGACTCAACTAATGAAAAACTGTTTTTT.

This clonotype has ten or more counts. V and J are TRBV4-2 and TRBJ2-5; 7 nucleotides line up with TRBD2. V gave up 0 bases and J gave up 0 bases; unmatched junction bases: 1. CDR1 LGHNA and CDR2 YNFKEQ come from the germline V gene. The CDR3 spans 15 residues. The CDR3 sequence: CASSQERGNQETQYF. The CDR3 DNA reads TGTGCCAGCAGCCAAGAGCGGGGGAACCAAGAGACCCAGTACTTC.

The CDR3 loop is CASSLGRARGGANEQFF. The CDR3 DNA reads TGCGCCAGCAGCTTGGGTAGGGCGCGGGGGGGCGCCAATGAGCAGTTCTTC. The V and J genes are TRBV5-1 and TRBJ2-1; 9 nucleotides align to TRBD2. The CDR3 loop spans 17 amino acids. Germline CDR1 and CDR2: SGHRS and YFSETQ. Trimming cost V 0 bases and J 6 bases; bases outside gene matches: 10.

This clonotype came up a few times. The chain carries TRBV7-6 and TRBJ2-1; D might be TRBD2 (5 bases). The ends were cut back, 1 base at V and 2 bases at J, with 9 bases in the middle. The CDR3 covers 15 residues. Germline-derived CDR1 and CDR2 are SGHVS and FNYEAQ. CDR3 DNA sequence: TGTGCCAGCAGCTTAGGGACTGGGACCTACAATGAGCAGTTCTTC. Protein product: CASSLGTGTYNEQFF.

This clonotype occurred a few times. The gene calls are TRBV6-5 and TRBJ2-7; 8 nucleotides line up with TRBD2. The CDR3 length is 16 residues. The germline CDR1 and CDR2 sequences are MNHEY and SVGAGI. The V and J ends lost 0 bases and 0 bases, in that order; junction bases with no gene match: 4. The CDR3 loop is CASSYSASGPSYEQYF. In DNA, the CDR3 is TGTGCCAGCAGTTACTCGGCTAGCGGGCCCTCCTACGAGCAGTACTTC.

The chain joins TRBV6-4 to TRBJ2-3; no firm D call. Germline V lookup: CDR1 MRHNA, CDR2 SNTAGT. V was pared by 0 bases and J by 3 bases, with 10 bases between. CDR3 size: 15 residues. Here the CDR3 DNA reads TGTGCCAGCAGTGACTCGAATCTTGGTACAGATACGCAGTATTTT. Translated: CASSDSNLGTDTQYF.

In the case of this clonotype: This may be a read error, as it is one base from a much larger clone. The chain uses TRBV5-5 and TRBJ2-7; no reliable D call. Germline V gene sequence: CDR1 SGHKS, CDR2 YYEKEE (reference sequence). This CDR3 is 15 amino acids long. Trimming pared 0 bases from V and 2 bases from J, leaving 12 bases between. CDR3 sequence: CASSLESPPTYEQYF. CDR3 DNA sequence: TGTGCCAGCAGCTTGGAATCCCCCCCAACCTACGAGCAGTACTTC.

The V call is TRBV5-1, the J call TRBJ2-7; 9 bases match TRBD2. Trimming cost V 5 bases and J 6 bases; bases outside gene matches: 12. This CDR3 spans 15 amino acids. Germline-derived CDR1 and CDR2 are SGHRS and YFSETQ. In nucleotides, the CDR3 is TGCGCCAGCAGACTCCTTGGCGGGAGGGCCGCCGAGCAGTACTTC. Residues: CASRLLGGRAAEQYF. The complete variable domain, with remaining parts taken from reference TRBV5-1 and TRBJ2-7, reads KAGVTQTPRYLIKTRGQQVTLSCSPISGHRSVSWYQQTPGQGLQFLFEYFSETQRNKGNFPGRFSGRQFSNSRSEMNVSTLELGDSALYLCASRLLGGRAAEQYFGPGTRLTVT.

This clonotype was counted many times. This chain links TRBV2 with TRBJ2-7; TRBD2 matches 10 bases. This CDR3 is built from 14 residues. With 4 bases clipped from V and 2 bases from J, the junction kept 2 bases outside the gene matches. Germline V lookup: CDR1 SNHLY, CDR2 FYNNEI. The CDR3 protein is CASSVGTSAYEQYF. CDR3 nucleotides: TGTGCCAGCAGTGTAGGGACTAGCGCCTACGAGCAGTACTTC.

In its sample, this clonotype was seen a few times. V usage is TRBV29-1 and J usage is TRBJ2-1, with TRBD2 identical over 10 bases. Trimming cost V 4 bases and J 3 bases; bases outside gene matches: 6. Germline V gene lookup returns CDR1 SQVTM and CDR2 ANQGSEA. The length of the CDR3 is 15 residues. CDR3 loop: CSVGSSGRDYNEQFF. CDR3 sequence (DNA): TGCAGCGTTGGGTCTAGCGGGAGAGACTACAATGAGCAGTTCTTC.

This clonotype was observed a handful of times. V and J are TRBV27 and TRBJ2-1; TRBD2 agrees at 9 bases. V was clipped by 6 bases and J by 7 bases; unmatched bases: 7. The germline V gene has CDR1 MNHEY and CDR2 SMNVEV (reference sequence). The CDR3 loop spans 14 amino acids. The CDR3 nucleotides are TGTGCCAGCAGACCGGGACTAGCTCGTAATGAGCAGTTCTTC. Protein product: CASRPGLARNEQFF.

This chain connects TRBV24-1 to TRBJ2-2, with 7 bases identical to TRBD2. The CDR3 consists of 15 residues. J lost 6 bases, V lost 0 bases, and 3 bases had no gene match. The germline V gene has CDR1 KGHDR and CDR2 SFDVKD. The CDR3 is CATSDLPGRAGELFF. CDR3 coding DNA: TGTGCCACCAGTGATTTGCCAGGGAGGGCCGGGGAGCTGTTTTTT.

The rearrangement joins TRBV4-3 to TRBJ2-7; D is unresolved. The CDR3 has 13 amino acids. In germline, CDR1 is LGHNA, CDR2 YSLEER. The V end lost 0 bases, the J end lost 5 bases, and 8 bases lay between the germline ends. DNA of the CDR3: TGCGCCAGCAGCCAAGATCTACTGAACGAGCAGTACTTC. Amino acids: CASSQDLLNEQYF.

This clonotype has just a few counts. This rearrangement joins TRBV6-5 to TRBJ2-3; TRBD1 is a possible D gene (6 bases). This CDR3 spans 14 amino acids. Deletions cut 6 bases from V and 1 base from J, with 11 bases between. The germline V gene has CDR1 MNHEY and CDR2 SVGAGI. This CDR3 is CASRPGVGTDTQYF. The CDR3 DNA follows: TGTGCCAGCAGGCCAGGGGTTGGCACAGATACGCAGTATTTT.

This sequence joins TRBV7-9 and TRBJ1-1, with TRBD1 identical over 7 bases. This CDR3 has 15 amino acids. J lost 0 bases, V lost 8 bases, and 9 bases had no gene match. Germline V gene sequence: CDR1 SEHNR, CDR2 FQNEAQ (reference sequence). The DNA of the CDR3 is TGTGCCAGCCGACCACAGGGGTTGATGAACACTGAAGCTTTCTTT. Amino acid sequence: CASRPQGLMNTEAFF.

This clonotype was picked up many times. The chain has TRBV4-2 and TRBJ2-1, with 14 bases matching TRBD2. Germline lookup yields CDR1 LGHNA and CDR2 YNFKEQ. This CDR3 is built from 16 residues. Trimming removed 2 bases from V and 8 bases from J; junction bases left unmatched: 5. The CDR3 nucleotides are TGTGCCAGCAGCCAATCCGGGACTAGCGGGAGCGATGAGCAGTTCTTC. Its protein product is CASSQSGTSGSDEQFF.

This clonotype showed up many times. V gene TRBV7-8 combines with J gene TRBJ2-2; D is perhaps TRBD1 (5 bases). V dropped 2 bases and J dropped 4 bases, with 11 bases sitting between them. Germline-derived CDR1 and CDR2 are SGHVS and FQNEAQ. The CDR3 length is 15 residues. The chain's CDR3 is CASSLIQASTGELFF. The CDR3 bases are TGTGCCAGCAGCTTAATACAGGCCAGCACCGGGGAGCTGTTTTTT.

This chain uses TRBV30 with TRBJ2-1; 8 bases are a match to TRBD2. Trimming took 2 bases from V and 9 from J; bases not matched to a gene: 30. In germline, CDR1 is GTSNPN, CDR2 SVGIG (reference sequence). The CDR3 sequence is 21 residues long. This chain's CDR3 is CAWSPGSGDSSFPYIDGEQFF. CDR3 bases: TGTGCCTGGAGTCCGGGTAGCGGGGATTCCTCTTTTCCGTATATCGACGGTGAGCAGTTCTTC.